This T cell receptor (beta chain) was recorded in a study of T cells in severe cutaneous drug reactions (dated by TCRdb to about 2019). Regarding the study in general: Patients were recruited between about 2011 and 2019 from Taiwan, Thailand and a European registry network. Patients in either the acute or the recovery stage provided biological samples, such as blister fluids/cells and PBMC. Only patients with a probable or definite SJS/TEN or DRESS diagnosis by RegiSCAR criteria were enrolled. The study paired bulk TCR sequencing with single-cell sequencing, quantitative PCR validation, functional assays and transgenic mouse experiments. The libraries were made with iRepertoire multiplex PCR, and the authors referred to a comparison in which iRepertoire and 5' RACE methods, with or without UMI, captured abundant clonotypes to a similar degree. The Naranjo algorithm and the ALDEN drug causality algorithm were used to assign the culprit drug. Study-level results and caveats: A public TCRbeta CDR3, present at a mean of roughly 13% in all seven CBZ-SJS/TEN blister samples, was undetectable or scarce in PBMC from tolerant controls and healthy donors. According to the authors, further study is still needed to determine whether the public TCR generalizes to SJS/TEN caused by other drugs.

Sequencing was performed on donors who were patients with carbamazepine-induced Stevens-Johnson syndrome or toxic epidermal necrolysis (CBZ-SJS/TEN). The peripheral blood repertoires were obtained from CBZ-SJS/TEN patients of Han Chinese origin (roughly five) and European origin (six). To search for drug-specific clonotypes, the T cell receptor repertoires of patients with drug-induced severe cutaneous adverse reactions were profiled by next-generation sequencing. The RNA source was either peripheral blood mononuclear cells or blister cells from skin lesions. Concerning this clonotype itself: No antigen is known for it.

For both bulk and single-cell sequencing, libraries were prepared with the iRepertoire multiplex PCR system and TCR subtype-specific primers. Multiplex PCR with primers targeting V, D and J gene regions was used to generate bulk TCR beta libraries. Roughly 95-500 ng of RNA per sample served as input for bulk TCR library preparation. Bulk TCR beta amplicons were sequenced on an Illumina MiSeq. The original methods were these. Sample misassignments and low-quality sequencing reads were filtered out during quality control steps. CDR3 was defined as the amino acids between the V-gene Y[YFLI]C motif and the J-segment [FW]GXGT motif. TRBV and TRBJ gene assignments and CDR3 clonotypes followed the IMGT database. TRBV expression in each sample was normalized to the mean of the same gene in PBMC from 40 to 50 healthy donors. TCRdb reprocessed the reads, so every CDR3 protein sequence counts as one entry and DNA is not shown. The V and J calls and clone size are TCRdb's, not the authors'. The sample's clone listing holds just over 20,000 distinct CDR3 sequences. 6.5% to 8% of the sample lies in the top ten.

What was sequenced was PBMCs. The TCR originated in a human donor with toxic epidermal necrolysis, a severe cutaneous drug reaction.

This receptor has the CDR3 CASSQEGQGSGANVLTF. Recombination joined TRBV4-1 with TRBJ2-6. From the cysteine through the phenylalanine, the CDR3 covers 17 amino acids. Only the protein sequence is given. The germline V gene specifies MGHRA as CDR1 and YSYEKL as CDR2.